The present entry profiles one TCR beta chain with its context. These data come from a study of technical replicates of blood from a handful of donors. The CDR3 sequence is 14 residues long. Trimming removed 7 bases at V and 6 bases at J, with 19 bases between. The germline V gene has CDR1 SEHNR and CDR2 FQNEAQ (reference sequence). Sequenced by immunoSEQ multiplex PCR; TCRdb stores in-frame clones only, minus some. The table records 45,000 to 65,000 clones, 90% to 95% of them present only once. The sequencing input was PBMCs. V gene TRBV7-9 combines with J gene TRBJ2-7, with a possible D match to TRBD2 (6 bases). This receptor was identified in a human donor in good health. Some clones in this sample may be carry-over from other donors' samples. CDR3 residues: CASNPGGNPGEQYF. DNA of the CDR3: TGTGCCAGCAATCCAGGCGGGAATCCCGGCGAGCAGTACTTC.